Listed below are T cell receptor beta chains from one sample, sequenced in a study of blood T cell repertoires in COVID-19. TCRdb's table, derived via immunoSEQ multiplex PCR, lists solely in-frame clones and lacks some. The table lists fewer than 250,000 clones, 80% to 90% of them singletons, with about 3.6% in the top ten. Sequenced material: PBMCs or T cells enriched from blood (not recorded which). The source is a woman aged 40 to 50 who had been exposed to COVID-19. CDR3s include the opening cysteine and the closing phenylalanine or tryptophan. D genes are given only for firm matches. Not every row has a clone size; where given, it reads once, few, many or a size class.

d_gene: TRBD1
abundance: .
j_gene: TRBJ2-7
len: 12
v_gene: TRBV29-1
CDR3nt: TGCAGCGTGGCCGGGACAGCGTACGAGCAGTACTTC
CDR3aa: CSVAGTAYEQYF

d_gene: .
abundance: .
j_gene: TRBJ1-2
len: 15
v_gene: TRBV9
CDR3nt: TGTGCCAGCAGCGTAGCCAGGGACACTAACTATGGCTACACCTTC
CDR3aa: CASSVARDTNYGYTF

d_gene: TRBD2
abundance: .
j_gene: TRBJ2-2
len: 16
v_gene: TRBV5-1
CDR3nt: TGCGCCAGCAGCCTACTAGCGGGGTCGAACACCGGGGAGCTGTTTTTT
CDR3aa: CASSLLAGSNTGELFF

d_gene: TRBD1
abundance: .
j_gene: TRBJ2-1
len: 14
v_gene: TRBV5-1
CDR3nt: TGCGCCAGCAGCCCCCGGGACAGGGACAATGAGCAGTTCTTC
CDR3aa: CASSPRDRDNEQFF

d_gene: TRBD1
abundance: .
j_gene: TRBJ1-4
len: 14
v_gene: TRBV5-8
CDR3nt: TGTGCCAGCAGCCGGACAGGGGTGGATGAAAAACTGTTTTTT
CDR3aa: CASSRTGVDEKLFF

d_gene: TRBD2
abundance: .
j_gene: TRBJ2-1
len: 16
v_gene: TRBV9
CDR3nt: TGTGCCAGCAGCGTATTTATGAGCGGGGGGTACAATGAGCAGTTCTTC
CDR3aa: CASSVFMSGGYNEQFF

d_gene: .
abundance: .
j_gene: TRBJ1-6
len: 14
v_gene: TRBV5-6
CDR3nt: TGTGCCAGCAGCTCGACAGATAATAATTCACCCCTCCACTTT
CDR3aa: CASSSTDNNSPLHF

d_gene: .
abundance: .
j_gene: TRBJ1-1
len: 14
v_gene: TRBV7-2
CDR3nt: TGTGCCAGCAGTCCCAAGACAGTCTTGGGTGAAGCTTTCTTT
CDR3aa: CASSPKTVLGEAFF

d_gene: TRBD1
abundance: .
j_gene: TRBJ1-4
len: 15
v_gene: TRBV7-9
CDR3nt: TGTGCCAGCAGCCTACTGACAGGGGACAATGAAAAACTGTTTTTT
CDR3aa: CASSLLTGDNEKLFF

d_gene: .
abundance: .
j_gene: TRBJ2-6
len: 13
v_gene: TRBV19
CDR3nt: TGTGCCAGTAGTATGAGTGGGGCCAACGTCCTGACTTTC
CDR3aa: CASSMSGANVLTF

d_gene: .
abundance: .
j_gene: TRBJ1-5
len: 13
v_gene: TRBV12-3/TRBV12-4
CDR3nt: TGTGCCAGCAGTTTTGGGCCGAATCAGCCCCAGCATTTT
CDR3aa: CASSFGPNQPQHF

d_gene: .
abundance: .
j_gene: TRBJ2-7
len: 14
v_gene: TRBV11-2
CDR3nt: TGTGCCAGCAGTTACCAGGGGTATAGGTACGAGCAGTACTTC
CDR3aa: CASSYQGYRYEQYF

d_gene: .
abundance: .
j_gene: TRBJ2-7
len: 15
v_gene: TRBV6-5
CDR3nt: TGTGCCAGCAGTCCGTACCTCAGGGGATCCTACGAGCAGTACTTC
CDR3aa: CASSPYLRGSYEQYF

d_gene: .
abundance: .
j_gene: TRBJ1-1
len: 16
v_gene: TRBV10-3
CDR3nt: TGTGCCATCAGTCCTCTTGGGGGGGGCATCGACACTGAAGCTTTCTTT
CDR3aa: CAISPLGGGIDTEAFF

d_gene: .
abundance: .
j_gene: TRBJ1-1
len: 13
v_gene: TRBV27
CDR3nt: TGTGCCAGCAGATCCGCGGGGGACGTTGAGAAGTTCTTT
CDR3aa: CASRSAGDVEKFF

d_gene: .
abundance: .
j_gene: TRBJ1-1
len: 13
v_gene: TRBV2
CDR3nt: TGTGCCAGCTCACAGGGTCAGAACACTGAAGCTTTCTTT
CDR3aa: CASSQGQNTEAFF

d_gene: TRBD2
abundance: .
j_gene: TRBJ2-7
len: 13
v_gene: TRBV30
CDR3nt: TGTGCCTGGAGTGCGAGCGGGGGGGCCGAGCAGTACTTC
CDR3aa: CAWSASGGAEQYF

d_gene: TRBD1
abundance: few
j_gene: TRBJ2-2
len: 14
v_gene: TRBV11-2
CDR3nt: TGTGCCAGCAGCTCGCGTCAGGGGGCCGGGGAGCTGTTTTTT
CDR3aa: CASSSRQGAGELFF

d_gene: .
abundance: .
j_gene: TRBJ1-1
len: 14
v_gene: TRBV9
CDR3nt: TGTGCCAGCAGCGTAGACAGGGTGGACACTGAAGCTTTCTTT
CDR3aa: CASSVDRVDTEAFF

d_gene: .
abundance: .
j_gene: TRBJ1-3
len: 18
v_gene: TRBV4-2
CDR3nt: TGTGCCAGCAGCCAAGACTCTTCGGGGAGGGGGTCTGGAAACACCATATATTTT
CDR3aa: CASSQDSSGRGSGNTIYF

d_gene: .
abundance: .
j_gene: TRBJ2-1
len: 12
v_gene: TRBV12-3/TRBV12-4
CDR3nt: TGTGCCAGCAGTCGTGGCTTCAATGAGCAGTTCTTC
CDR3aa: CASSRGFNEQFF

d_gene: .
abundance: .
j_gene: TRBJ2-3
len: 14
v_gene: TRBV19
CDR3nt: TGTGCCAGTAGTATAGGAGCTAACACAGATACGCAGTATTTT
CDR3aa: CASSIGANTDTQYF

d_gene: .
abundance: .
j_gene: TRBJ1-2
len: 16
v_gene: TRBV7-8
CDR3nt: TGTGCCAGCAGCTCCTACTGGCGGGACGCTAACTATGGCTACACCTTC
CDR3aa: CASSSYWRDANYGYTF

d_gene: TRBD1
abundance: .
j_gene: TRBJ2-3
len: 16
v_gene: TRBV4-1
CDR3nt: TGCGCCAGCAGCCAAGGGGCGACAGGGGTAGGGGATACGCAGTATTTT
CDR3aa: CASSQGATGVGDTQYF

d_gene: .
abundance: .
j_gene: TRBJ2-2
len: 16
v_gene: TRBV4-1
CDR3nt: TGCGCCAGCAGCCAAGGGTTGTCTACCCACACCGGGGAGCTGTTTTTT
CDR3aa: CASSQGLSTHTGELFF

d_gene: .
abundance: .
j_gene: TRBJ2-5
len: 13
v_gene: TRBV7-9
CDR3nt: TGTGCCAGCAGCGAGACAGGGAGGGAGACCCAGTACTTC
CDR3aa: CASSETGRETQYF

d_gene: .
abundance: .
j_gene: TRBJ1-1
len: 14
v_gene: TRBV5-8
CDR3nt: TGTGCCAGCAGCGCGGGGGGGCAGGGTACGCGAGCTTTCTTT
CDR3aa: CASSAGGQGTRAFF

d_gene: TRBD1
abundance: .
j_gene: TRBJ2-7
len: 15
v_gene: TRBV7-3
CDR3nt: TGTGCCAGCAGCTTATCTGCGACAGGGGTATACGAGCAGTACTTC
CDR3aa: CASSLSATGVYEQYF

d_gene: .
abundance: .
j_gene: TRBJ1-1
len: 13
v_gene: TRBV5-5
CDR3nt: TGTGCCAGCAGCGGGGGCAGGGTGTCTGAAGCTTTCTTT
CDR3aa: CASSGGRVSEAFF

d_gene: .
abundance: .
j_gene: TRBJ1-6
len: 14
v_gene: TRBV6-6
CDR3nt: TGTGCCAGCAGAGAACAGGGAATTCAGTCACCCCTCCACTTT
CDR3aa: CASREQGIQSPLHF

d_gene: TRBD1
abundance: .
j_gene: TRBJ1-2
len: 12
v_gene: TRBV5-1
CDR3nt: TGCGCCAGCAGCGACGACAGGGGGATTGACACCTTC
CDR3aa: CASSDDRGIDTF

d_gene: .
abundance: few
j_gene: TRBJ1-5
len: 15
v_gene: TRBV5-1
CDR3nt: TGCGCCAGCAGCTTGGAGGGGGGGGCGGGTCAGCCCCAGCATTTT
CDR3aa: CASSLEGGAGQPQHF

d_gene: .
abundance: .
j_gene: TRBJ1-1
len: 14
v_gene: TRBV6-5
CDR3nt: TGTGCCAGCAGTCAACAGGGACTGAACACTGAAGCTTTCTTT
CDR3aa: CASSQQGLNTEAFF

d_gene: TRBD2
abundance: .
j_gene: TRBJ2-1
len: 19
v_gene: TRBV19
CDR3nt: TGTGCCAGTAGATCGGTGGAAGGACAAGCGGGGGGGTACTACAATGAGCAGTTCTTC
CDR3aa: CASRSVEGQAGGYYNEQFF

d_gene: .
abundance: .
j_gene: TRBJ2-5
len: 15
v_gene: TRBV7-9
CDR3nt: TGTGCCAGCAGCCATCTGGACAGTTCCCAAGAGACCCAGTACTTC
CDR3aa: CASSHLDSSQETQYF

d_gene: .
abundance: .
j_gene: TRBJ1-5
len: 15
v_gene: TRBV6-5
CDR3nt: TGTGCCAGCAGCTACAGTGGGGCGGACAATCAGCCCCAGCATTTT
CDR3aa: CASSYSGADNQPQHF

d_gene: .
abundance: .
j_gene: TRBJ2-5
len: 17
v_gene: TRBV4-3
CDR3nt: TGCGCCAGCAGCCAGGGGACACGCGGCCTGTCTCAAGAGACCCAGTACTTC
CDR3aa: CASSQGTRGLSQETQYF

d_gene: .
abundance: .
j_gene: TRBJ1-2
len: 13
v_gene: TRBV30
CDR3nt: TGTGCCTGGAGTGTACAGACTAACTATGGCTACACCTTC
CDR3aa: CAWSVQTNYGYTF

d_gene: .
abundance: .
j_gene: TRBJ1-1
len: 15
v_gene: TRBV9
CDR3nt: TGTGCCAGCAGCGCGGCTCGGACAGCGAACACTGAAGCTTTCTTT
CDR3aa: CASSAARTANTEAFF

d_gene: .
abundance: .
j_gene: TRBJ1-4
len: 16
v_gene: TRBV28
CDR3nt: TGTGCCAGCAGACCCCCCAGGGCTACAACTAATGAAAAACTGTTTTTT
CDR3aa: CASRPPRATTNEKLFF

d_gene: TRBD1
abundance: .
j_gene: TRBJ1-5
len: 16
v_gene: TRBV19
CDR3nt: TGTGCCAGTAGTATAGTCCGGGACAGGGGGTTACAGCCCCAGCATTTT
CDR3aa: CASSIVRDRGLQPQHF

d_gene: .
abundance: .
j_gene: TRBJ2-3
len: 13
v_gene: TRBV10-3
CDR3nt: TGTGCCATCGCTCTAGAAGAAGAGGATACGCAGTATTTT
CDR3aa: CAIALEEEDTQYF

d_gene: .
abundance: .
j_gene: TRBJ1-2
len: 13
v_gene: TRBV2
CDR3nt: TGTGCCAGCAGTGAAGGGCGGATCTATGGCTACACCTTC
CDR3aa: CASSEGRIYGYTF

d_gene: TRBD1
abundance: .
j_gene: TRBJ2-2
len: 15
v_gene: TRBV5-4
CDR3nt: TGTGCCAGCAGCCCGGGACAGGTGAACACCGGGGAGCTGTTTTTT
CDR3aa: CASSPGQVNTGELFF

d_gene: .
abundance: .
j_gene: TRBJ1-6
len: 16
v_gene: TRBV4-2
CDR3nt: TGTGCCAGCAGCCAAGATGGGCCCCGCGGGCGTTCACCCCTCCACTTT
CDR3aa: CASSQDGPRGRSPLHF

d_gene: TRBD2
abundance: .
j_gene: TRBJ2-7
len: 16
v_gene: TRBV5-1
CDR3nt: TGCGCCAGCAGCCTGAACGAAGCGGGGGCTTCCTACGAGCAGTACTTC
CDR3aa: CASSLNEAGASYEQYF

d_gene: .
abundance: .
j_gene: TRBJ1-5
len: 13
v_gene: TRBV2
CDR3nt: TGTGCCAGCAGCGTCCAGAGCAATCAGCCCCAGCATTTT
CDR3aa: CASSVQSNQPQHF